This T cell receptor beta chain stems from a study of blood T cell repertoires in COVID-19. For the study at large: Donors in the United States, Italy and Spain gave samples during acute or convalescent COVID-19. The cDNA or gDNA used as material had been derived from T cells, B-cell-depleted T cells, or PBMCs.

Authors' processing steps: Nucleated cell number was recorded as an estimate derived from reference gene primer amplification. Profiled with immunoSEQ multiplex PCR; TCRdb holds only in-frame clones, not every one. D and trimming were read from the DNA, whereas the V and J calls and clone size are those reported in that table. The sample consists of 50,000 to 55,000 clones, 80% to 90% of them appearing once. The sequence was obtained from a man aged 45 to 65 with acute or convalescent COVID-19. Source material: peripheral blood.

Here the CDR3 reads CATSDWTSGSLSEQFF. In DNA, the CDR3 is TGTGCCACCAGTGATTGGACTAGCGGGAGTTTGAGTGAGCAGTTCTTC. The rearrangement links TRBV24-1 to TRBJ2-1; 13 bases are shared with TRBD2. Germline trimming cut 2 bases from V and 9 bases from J; bases unmatched to any gene: 6. Germline lookup yields CDR1 KGHDR and CDR2 SFDVKD. CDR3 size: 16 residues.